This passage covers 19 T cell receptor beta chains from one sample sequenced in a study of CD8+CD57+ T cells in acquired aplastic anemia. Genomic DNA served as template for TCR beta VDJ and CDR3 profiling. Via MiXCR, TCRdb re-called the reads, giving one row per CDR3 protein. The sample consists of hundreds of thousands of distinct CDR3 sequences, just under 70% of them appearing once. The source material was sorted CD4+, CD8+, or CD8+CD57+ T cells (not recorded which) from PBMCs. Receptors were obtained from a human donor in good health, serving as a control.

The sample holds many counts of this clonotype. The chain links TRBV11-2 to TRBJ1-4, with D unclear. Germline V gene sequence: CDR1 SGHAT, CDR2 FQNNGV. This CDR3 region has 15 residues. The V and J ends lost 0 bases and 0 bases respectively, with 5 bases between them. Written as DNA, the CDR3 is TGTGCCAGCAGCTTAGAGCAGGCAACTAATGAAAAACTGTTTTTT. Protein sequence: CASSLEQATNEKLFF.

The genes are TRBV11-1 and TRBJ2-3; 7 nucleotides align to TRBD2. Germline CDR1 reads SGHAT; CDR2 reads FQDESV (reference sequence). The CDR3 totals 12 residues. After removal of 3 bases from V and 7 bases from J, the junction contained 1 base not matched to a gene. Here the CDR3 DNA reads TGTGCCAGCAGCTTCGGGGGGTATACGCAGTATTTT. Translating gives CASSFGGYTQYF.

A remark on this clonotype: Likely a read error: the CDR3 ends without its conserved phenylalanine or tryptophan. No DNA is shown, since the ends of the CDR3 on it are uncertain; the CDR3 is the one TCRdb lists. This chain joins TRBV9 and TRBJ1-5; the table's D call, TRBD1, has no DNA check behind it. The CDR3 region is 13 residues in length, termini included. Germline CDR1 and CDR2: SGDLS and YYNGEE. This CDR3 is CASRPRQGAVETL.

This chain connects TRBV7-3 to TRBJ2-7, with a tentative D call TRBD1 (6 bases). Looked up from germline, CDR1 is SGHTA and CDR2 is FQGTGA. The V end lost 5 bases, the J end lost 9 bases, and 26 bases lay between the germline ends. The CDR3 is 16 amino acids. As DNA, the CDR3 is TGTGCCAGCAGCCCTGGGGGCGGAACTAGGGGCTACACGCAGTACTTC. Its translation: CASSPGGGTRGYTQYF.

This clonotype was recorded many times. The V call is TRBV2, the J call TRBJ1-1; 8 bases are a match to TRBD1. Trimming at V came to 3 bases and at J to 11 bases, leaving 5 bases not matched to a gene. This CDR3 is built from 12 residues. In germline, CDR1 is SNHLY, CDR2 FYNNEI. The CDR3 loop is CASSDHRGLAFF. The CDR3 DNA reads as TGTGCCAGCAGTGATCACAGGGGGTTGGCTTTCTTT. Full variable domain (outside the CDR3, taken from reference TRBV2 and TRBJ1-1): EPEVTQTPSHQVTQMGQEVILRCVPISNHLYFYWYRQILGQKVEFLVSFYNNEISEKSEIFDDQFSVERPDGSNFTLKIRSTKLEDSAMYFCASSDHRGLAFFGQGTRLTVV.

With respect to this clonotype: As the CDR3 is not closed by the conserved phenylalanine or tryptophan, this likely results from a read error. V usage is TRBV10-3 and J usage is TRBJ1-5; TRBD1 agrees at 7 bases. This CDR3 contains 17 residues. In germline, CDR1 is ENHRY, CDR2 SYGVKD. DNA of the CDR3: TGTGCCATCAGCGGACAGGCCCTGGGGTATAGCAATCAGCTCCAGCATATT. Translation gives CAISGQALGYSNQLQHI.

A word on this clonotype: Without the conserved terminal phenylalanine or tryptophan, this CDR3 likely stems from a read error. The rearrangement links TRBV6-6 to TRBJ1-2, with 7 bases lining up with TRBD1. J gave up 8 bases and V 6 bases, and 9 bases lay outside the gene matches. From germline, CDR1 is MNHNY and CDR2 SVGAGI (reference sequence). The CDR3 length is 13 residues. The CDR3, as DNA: TGTGCCAGCAGCAGAGTAGGGGGCTACGGCTACACCCTC. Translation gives CASSRVGGYGYTL.

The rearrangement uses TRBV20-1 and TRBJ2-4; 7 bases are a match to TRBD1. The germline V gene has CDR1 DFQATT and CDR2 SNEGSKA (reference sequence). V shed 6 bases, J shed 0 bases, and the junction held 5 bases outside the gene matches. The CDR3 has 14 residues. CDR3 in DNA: TGCAGTGCCGAGACAGGGCTAGCCAAAAACATTCAGTACTTC. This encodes CSAETGLAKNIQYF.

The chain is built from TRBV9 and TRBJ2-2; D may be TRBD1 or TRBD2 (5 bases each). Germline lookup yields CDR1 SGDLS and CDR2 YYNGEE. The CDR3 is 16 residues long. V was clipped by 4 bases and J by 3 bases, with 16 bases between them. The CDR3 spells CASSSPGRGDTGELFF. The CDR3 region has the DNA TGTGCCAGCAGCTCGCCGGGGAGAGGGGACACCGGGGAGCTGTTTTTT. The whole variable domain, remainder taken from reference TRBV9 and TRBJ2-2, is DSGVTQTPKHLITATGQRVTLRCSPRSGDLSVYWYQQSLDQGLQFLIQYYNGEERAKGNILERFSAQQFPDLHSELNLSSLELGDSALYFCASSSPGRGDTGELFFGEGSRLTVL.

For the CDR3, the DNA is TGTGCCAGCAGGCGGCTCCAAGGCGGGGAGCTGTTTTTT. This gives the protein CASRRLQGGELFF. V is TRBV7-2 and J is TRBJ2-2; D is ambiguous. This CDR3 spans 13 amino acids. Germline-derived CDR1 and CDR2 are SGHTA and FQGNSA. V dropped 6 bases and J dropped 7 bases, with 12 bases sitting between them.

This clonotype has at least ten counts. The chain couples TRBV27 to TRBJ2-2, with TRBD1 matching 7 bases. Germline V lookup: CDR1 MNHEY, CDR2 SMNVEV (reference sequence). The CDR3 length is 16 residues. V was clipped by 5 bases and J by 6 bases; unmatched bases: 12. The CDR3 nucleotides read TGTGCCAGCAGTCCACCGGGCAGGGGGATCGCCGGGGAGCTGTTTTTT. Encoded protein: CASSPPGRGIAGELFF.

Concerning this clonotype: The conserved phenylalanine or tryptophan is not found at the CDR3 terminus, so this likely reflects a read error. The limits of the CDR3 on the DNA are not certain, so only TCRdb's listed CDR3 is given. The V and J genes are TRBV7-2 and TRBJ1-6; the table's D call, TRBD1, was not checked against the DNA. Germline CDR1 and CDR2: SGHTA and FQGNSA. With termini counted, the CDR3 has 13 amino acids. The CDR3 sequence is CASSEEGWQETQY.

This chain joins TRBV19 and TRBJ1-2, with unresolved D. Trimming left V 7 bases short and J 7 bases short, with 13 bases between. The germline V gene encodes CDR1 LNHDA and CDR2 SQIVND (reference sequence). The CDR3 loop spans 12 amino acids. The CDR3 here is CASKEGAGGYTF. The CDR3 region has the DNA TGTGCCAGTAAGGAGGGCGCAGGTGGCTACACCTTC. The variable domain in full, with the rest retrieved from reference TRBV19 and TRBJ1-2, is DGGITQSPKYLFRKEGQNVTLSCEQNLNHDAMYWYRQDPGQGLRLIYYSQIVNDFQKGDIAEGYSVSREKKESFPLTVTSAQKNPTAFYLCASKEGAGGYTFGSGTRLTVV.

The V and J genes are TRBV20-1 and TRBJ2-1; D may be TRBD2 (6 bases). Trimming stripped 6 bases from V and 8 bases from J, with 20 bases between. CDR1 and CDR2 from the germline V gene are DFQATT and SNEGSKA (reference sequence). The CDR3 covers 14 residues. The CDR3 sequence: CSATTSGTEDEQFF. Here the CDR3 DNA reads TGCAGTGCGACGACCTCAGGGACTGAAGATGAGCAGTTCTTC.

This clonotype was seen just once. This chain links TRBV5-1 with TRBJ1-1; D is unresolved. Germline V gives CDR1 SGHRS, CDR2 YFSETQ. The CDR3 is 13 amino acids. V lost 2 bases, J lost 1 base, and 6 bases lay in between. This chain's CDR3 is CASSFDKNTEAFF. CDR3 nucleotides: TGCGCCAGCAGCTTCGACAAGAACACTGAAGCTTTCTTT.

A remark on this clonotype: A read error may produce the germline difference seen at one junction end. In DNA form, the CDR3 reads TGTGCTAGCAGCTTAGGGACAGGCTCTAGCACAGATACGCAGTGTTTT. Encoded protein: CASSLGTGSSTDTQCF. V usage is TRBV7-2 and J usage is TRBJ2-3; 8 bases line up with TRBD1. CDR3 length equals 16 residues. Per the germline V gene, CDR1 is SGHTA and CDR2 is FQGNSA. The full variable domain, with the rest looked up from reference TRBV7-2 and TRBJ2-3, is GAGVSQSPSNKVTEKGKDVELRCDPISGHTALYWYRQSLGQGLEFLIYFQGNSAPDKSGLPSDRFSAERTGGSVSTLTIQRTQQEDSAVYLCASSLGTGSSTDTQCFGPGTRLTVL.

Written as DNA, the CDR3 is TGTGCCAGTCGCCCAGGCGGGGTCAACGCCCAGTACTTC. Amino acids: CASRPGGVNAQYF. This chain uses TRBV7-7 with TRBJ1-5; D possibly corresponds to TRBD2 (6 bases). The J call may be mistaken, given a closer DNA end match to TRBJ2-5. The CDR3 is 13 residues long. The V gene's germline CDR1 is SSHAT and CDR2 FNYEAQ (reference sequence).

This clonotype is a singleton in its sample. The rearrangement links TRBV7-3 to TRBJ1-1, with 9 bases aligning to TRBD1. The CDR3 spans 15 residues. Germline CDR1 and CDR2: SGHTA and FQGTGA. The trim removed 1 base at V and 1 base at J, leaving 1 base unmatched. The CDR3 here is CASSLRTGANTEAFF. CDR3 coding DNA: TGTGCCAGCAGCTTAAGGACAGGGGCGAACACTGAAGCTTTCTTT.

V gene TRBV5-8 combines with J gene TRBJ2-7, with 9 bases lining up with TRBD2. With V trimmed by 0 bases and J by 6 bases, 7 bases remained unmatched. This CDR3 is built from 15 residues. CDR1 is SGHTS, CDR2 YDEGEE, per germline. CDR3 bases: TGTGCCAGCAGCTTGGTTAGCGGGAGAGGTGGCGAGCAGTACTTC. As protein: CASSLVSGRGGEQYF.